This T cell receptor (beta chain) originates from a study of cytomegalovirus exposure and HLA in healthy donors. General study results and limits: In a later analysis, DRB1 alleles had the most associated TCRs; HLA-C alleles the fewest. Researchers reported in a later analysis that a missense DCLRE1C variant was tied to TCR beta V- and J-gene trimming.

With regard to this clone: Antigen: not known.

The PCR had 60 Vbeta and 13 Jbeta primers. Libraries were prepared by immunoSEQ multiplex PCR; TCRdb keeps only in-frame clonotypes and omits some of them. The profile covers some 150,000 clones, with roughly 9.6% appearing a single time and 6% to 7.5% taken by the ten largest. This TCR was recovered from a woman between 40 and 55 years old in good health and CMV-seropositive. The specimen was PBMCs.

The CDR3 loop is CSARQEYEQYF. The DNA of the CDR3 is TGCAGTGCTAGACAGGAATACGAGCAGTACTTC. The rearrangement joins TRBV20-1 to TRBJ2-7; no clear D. V lost 2 bases to trimming and J lost 4 bases, with 6 bases between them. Germline CDR1 is DFQATT and CDR2 is SNEGSKA (reference sequence). The CDR3 extends over 11 amino acids.